A single T cell receptor beta chain is shown here with its context. Its antigen remains unidentified. V lost 2 bases to trimming and J lost 2 bases, with 10 bases between them. Germline CDR1 is SGHRS and CDR2 is YFSETQ. This CDR3 spans 14 amino acids. This record belongs to a study of T cell responses to AZD1222 COVID-19 vaccine. General study points: AZD1222 recipients seropositive at baseline numbered only five to seven.

Generated by immunoSEQ multiplex PCR, the TCRdb table keeps only in-frame clones and is missing some. The sample lists some 120,000 clones; about 87% were seen once. This sequence originates from an adult in good health. This chain connects TRBV5-1 to TRBJ1-1, with a weak D call TRBD1 (6 bases). This specimen consisted of peripheral blood, obtained on day 0 of AZD1222 vaccination. Here the CDR3 reads CASSLQGSNTEAFF. For the CDR3, the DNA is TGCGCCAGCAGCTTACAGGGATCCAACACTGAAGCTTTCTTT.